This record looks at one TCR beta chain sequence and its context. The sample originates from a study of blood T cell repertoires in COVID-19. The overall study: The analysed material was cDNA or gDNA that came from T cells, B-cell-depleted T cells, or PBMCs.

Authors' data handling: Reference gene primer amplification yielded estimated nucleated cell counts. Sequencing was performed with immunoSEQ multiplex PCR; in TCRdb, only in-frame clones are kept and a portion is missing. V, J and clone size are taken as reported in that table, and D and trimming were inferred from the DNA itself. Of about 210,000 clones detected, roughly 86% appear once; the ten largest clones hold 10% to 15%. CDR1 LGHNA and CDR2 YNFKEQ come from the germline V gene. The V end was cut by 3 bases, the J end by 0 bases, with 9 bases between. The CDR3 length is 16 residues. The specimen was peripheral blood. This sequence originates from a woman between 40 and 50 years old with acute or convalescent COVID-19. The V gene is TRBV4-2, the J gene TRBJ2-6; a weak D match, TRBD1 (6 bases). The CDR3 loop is CASSHGQSSGANVLTF. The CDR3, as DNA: TGTGCCAGCAGCCACGGACAGAGCTCTGGGGCCAACGTCCTGACTTTC.